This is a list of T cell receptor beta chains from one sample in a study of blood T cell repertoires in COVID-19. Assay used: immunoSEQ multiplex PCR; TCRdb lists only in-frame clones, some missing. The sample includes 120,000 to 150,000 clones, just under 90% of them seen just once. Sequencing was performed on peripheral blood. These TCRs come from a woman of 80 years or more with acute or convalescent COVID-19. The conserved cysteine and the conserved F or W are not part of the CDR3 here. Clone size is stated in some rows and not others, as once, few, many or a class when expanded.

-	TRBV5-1	ASAGGTNTGELF
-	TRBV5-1	ASSSDRGGTEAF
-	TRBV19	ASSPGRGTAMNTEAF
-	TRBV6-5	ASSSTSGRVEQY
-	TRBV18	ASSQVASGVYEQY
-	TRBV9	ASSDRQGSGNTIY
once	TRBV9	ASSVSGGAAQETQY
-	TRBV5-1	ASSFATGSYEQY
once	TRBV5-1	ASSLLRITGELF
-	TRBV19	ASSIDGKWASGGNEQF
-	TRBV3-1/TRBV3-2	ASSHLGGDTEAF
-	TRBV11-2	ASSLERDEQF
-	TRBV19	ASSRGQVANQPQH
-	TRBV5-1	ASSSSGGAIAMERNEQF
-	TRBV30	AWRTSGAINEQF
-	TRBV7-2	ASSLDWQGRTEAF
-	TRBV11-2	ASSLAYPTGPDNYGYT
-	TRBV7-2	ASSFRDRAIGYT
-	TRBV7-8	ASSKQGAAGTEAF
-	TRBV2	ASSETDPNNSPLH
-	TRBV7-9	ASSLGAYGYT
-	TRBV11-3	ASSRGQGAETQY
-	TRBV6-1	ASSELGDYSPLH
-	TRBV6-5	ASSSPDRGTEAF
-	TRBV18	ASSLRGTDPSNQPQH
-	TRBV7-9	ASSPNGDRADTQY
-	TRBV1	TSSLLWGGCNQPQH
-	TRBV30	AWTISGGPQETQY
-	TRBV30	AWSALDSSFQETQY
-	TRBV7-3	ASSDNNEQF
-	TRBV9	ASSVGLANQPQH
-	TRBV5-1	ASSLAFQGASLATNEKLF
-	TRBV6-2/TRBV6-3	ASSRPDRPSNQPQH
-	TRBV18	ASSRRGAAKNIQY
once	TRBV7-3	ASSLDTYTEAF
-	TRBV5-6	ASSLKPSGVLSSYNEQF
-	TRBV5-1	ASSLMGAQETQY
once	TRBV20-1	SASFPARGDTEAF
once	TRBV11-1	ASSPQAGLHEAF
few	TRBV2	ASSEKWSGANVLT
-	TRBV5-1	ASSLGAGPYGEQF
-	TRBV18	ASSQGQGGSGANVLT
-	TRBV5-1	ASSRDGGTEAF
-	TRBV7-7	ASSLGDTRSTDTQY
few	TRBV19	ASSSPSTSTDTQY
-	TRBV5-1	ASSLGTNNEKLF
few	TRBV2	ASRGLENSNQPQH
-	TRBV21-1	ASSSGPGQCLYGYT
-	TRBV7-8	ASGRTSGTDTQY
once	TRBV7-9	ASSLQGLEAF
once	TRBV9	ASSIGLGQQYDTEAF
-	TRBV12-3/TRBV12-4	ASSLNRWNIQY
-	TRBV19	ASSITGTVSGNTIY
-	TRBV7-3	ASSLTGELF